The clone carrying this T cell receptor (beta chain) came up once. Assay: immunoSEQ multiplex PCR; the TCRdb copy retains only in-frame clones and omits some. Of approximately 2.5 million clones listed, 93% were seen once; the top ten hold 0.36%. The entry originates in a study of shared clonotypes between healthy human individuals. Trimming pared 7 bases from V and 1 base from J, leaving 10 bases between. There are 14 residues in the CDR3. Germline lookup yields CDR1 SNHLY and CDR2 FYNNEI. This chain uses TRBV2 with TRBJ2-2; possibly TRBD2 for D (5 bases). This TCR derives from a man between 18 and 35 years old in good health. Some clones in this sample may be carry-over from other donors' samples. The sample consisted of naive CD4+ T cells from PBMCs. The subset is: CD45RA+ positively selected. The CDR3 nucleotides read TGTGCCAGCAAGGAGGCCCGGAACACCGGGGAGCTGTTTTTT. Translated, it gives CASKEARNTGELFF. Using reference TRBV2 and TRBJ2-2 for the parts outside the CDR3, the full variable domain is EPEVTQTPSHQVTQMGQEVILRCVPISNHLYFYWYRQILGQKVEFLVSFYNNEISEKSEIFDDQFSVERPDGSNFTLKIRSTKLEDSAMYFCASKEARNTGELFFGEGSRLTVL.